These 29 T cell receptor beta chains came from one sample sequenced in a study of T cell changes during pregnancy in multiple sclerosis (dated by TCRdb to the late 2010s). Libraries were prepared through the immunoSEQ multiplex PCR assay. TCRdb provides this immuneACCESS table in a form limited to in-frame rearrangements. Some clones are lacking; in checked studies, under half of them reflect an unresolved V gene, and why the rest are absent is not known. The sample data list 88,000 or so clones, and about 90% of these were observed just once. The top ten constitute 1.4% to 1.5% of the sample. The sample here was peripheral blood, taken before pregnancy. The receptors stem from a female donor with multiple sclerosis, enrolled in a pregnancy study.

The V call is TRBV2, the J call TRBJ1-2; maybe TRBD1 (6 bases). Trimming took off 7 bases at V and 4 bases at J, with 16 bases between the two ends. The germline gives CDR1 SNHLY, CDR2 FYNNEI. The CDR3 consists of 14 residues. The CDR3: CASKGDGTLYGYTF. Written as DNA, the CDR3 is TGTGCCAGCAAAGGTGACGGGACACTCTATGGCTACACCTTC.

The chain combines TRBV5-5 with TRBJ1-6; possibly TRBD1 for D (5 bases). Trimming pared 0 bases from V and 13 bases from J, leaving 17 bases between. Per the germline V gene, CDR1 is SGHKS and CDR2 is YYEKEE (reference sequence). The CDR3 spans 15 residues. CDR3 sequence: CASSLEAGLLGPLHF. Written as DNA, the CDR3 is TGTGCCAGCAGCTTGGAGGCGGGACTCCTGGGGCCCCTCCACTTT.

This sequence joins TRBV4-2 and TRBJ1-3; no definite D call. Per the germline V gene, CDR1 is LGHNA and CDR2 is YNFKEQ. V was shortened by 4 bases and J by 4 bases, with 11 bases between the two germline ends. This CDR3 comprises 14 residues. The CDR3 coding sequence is TGTGCCAGCAGCCTTGGCGGAGTAGGAAACACCATATATTTT. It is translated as CASSLGGVGNTIYF.

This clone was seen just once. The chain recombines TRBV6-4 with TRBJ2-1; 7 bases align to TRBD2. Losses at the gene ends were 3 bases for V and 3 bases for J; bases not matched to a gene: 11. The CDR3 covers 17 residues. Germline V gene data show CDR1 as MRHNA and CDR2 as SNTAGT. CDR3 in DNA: TGTGCCAGCAGTGAAAATTTTGGGGGGGACGTCTACAATGAGCAGTTCTTC. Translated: CASSENFGGDVYNEQFF.

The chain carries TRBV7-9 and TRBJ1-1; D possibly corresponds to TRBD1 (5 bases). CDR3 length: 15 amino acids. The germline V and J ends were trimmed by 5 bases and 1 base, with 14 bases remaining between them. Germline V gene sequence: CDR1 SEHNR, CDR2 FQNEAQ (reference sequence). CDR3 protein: CASSLVGGANTEAFF. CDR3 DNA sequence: TGTGCCAGCAGCCTGGTTGGCGGGGCGAACACTGAAGCTTTCTTT.

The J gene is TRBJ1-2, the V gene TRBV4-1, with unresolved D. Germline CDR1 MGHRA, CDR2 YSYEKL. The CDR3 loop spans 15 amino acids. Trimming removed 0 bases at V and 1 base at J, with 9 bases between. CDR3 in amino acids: CASSQDGQSNYGYTF. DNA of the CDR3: TGCGCCAGCAGCCAAGATGGGCAGAGTAACTATGGCTACACCTTC.

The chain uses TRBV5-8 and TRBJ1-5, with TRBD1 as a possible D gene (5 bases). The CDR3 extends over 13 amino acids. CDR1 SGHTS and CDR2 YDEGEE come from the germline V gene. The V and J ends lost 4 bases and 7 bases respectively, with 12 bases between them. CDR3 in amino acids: CASSVFGGQPQHF. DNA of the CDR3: TGTGCCAGCAGCGTATTTGGGGGGCAGCCCCAGCATTTT.

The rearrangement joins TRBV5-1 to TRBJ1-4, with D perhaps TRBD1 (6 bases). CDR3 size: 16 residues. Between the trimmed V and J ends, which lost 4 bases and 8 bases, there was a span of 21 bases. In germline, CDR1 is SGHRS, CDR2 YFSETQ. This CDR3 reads CASSITLGADSEKLFF. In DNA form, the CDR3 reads TGCGCCAGCAGCATTACCCTGGGGGCGGACAGCGAAAAACTGTTTTTT. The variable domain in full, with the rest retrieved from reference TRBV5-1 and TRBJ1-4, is KAGVTQTPRYLIKTRGQQVTLSCSPISGHRSVSWYQQTPGQGLQFLFEYFSETQRNKGNFPGRFSGRQFSNSRSEMNVSTLELGDSALYLCASSITLGADSEKLFFGSGTQLSVL.

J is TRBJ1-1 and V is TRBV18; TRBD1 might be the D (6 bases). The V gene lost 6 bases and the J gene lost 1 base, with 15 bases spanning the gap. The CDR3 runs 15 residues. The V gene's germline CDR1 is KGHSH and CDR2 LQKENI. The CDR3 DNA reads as TGTGCCAGCTCTCCCGCCGGGACACCGAACACTGAAGCTTTCTTT. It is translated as CASSPAGTPNTEAFF. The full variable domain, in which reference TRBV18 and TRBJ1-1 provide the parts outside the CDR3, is NAGVMQNPRHLVRRRGQEARLRCSPMKGHSHVYWYRQLPEEGLKFMVYLQKENIIDESGMPKERFSAEFPKEGPSILRIQQVVRGDSAAYFCASSPAGTPNTEAFFGQGTRLTVV.

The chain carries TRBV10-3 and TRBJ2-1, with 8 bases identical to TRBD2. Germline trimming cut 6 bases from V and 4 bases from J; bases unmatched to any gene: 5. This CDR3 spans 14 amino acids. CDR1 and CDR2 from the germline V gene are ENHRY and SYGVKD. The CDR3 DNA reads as TGTGCCATCAGCGGGACTAGTGGGTACAATGAGCAGTTCTTC. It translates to CAISGTSGYNEQFF.

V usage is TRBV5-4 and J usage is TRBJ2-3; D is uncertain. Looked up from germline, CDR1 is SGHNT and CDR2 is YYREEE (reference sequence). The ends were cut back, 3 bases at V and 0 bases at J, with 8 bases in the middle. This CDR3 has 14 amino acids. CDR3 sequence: CASSSGTSTDTQYF. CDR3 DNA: TGTGCCAGCAGCTCGGGTACTAGCACAGATACGCAGTATTTT. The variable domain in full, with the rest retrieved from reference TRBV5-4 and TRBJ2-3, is ETGVTQSPTHLIKTRGQQVTLRCSSQSGHNTVSWYQQALGQGPQFIFQYYREEENGRGNFPPRFSGLQFPNYSSELNVNALELDDSALYLCASSSGTSTDTQYFGPGTRLTVL.

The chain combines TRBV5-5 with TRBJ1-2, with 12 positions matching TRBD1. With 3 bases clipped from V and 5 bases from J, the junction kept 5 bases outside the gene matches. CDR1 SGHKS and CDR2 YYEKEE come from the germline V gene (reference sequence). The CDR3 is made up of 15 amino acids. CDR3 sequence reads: CASSSGQGARYGYTF. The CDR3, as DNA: TGTGCCAGCAGCTCGGGACAGGGGGCGCGATATGGCTACACCTTC. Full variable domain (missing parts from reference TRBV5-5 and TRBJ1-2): DAGVTQSPTHLIKTRGQQVTLRCSPISGHKSVSWYQQVLGQGPQFIFQYYEKEERGRGNFPDRFSARQFPNYSSELNVNALLLGDSALYLCASSSGQGARYGYTFGSGTRLTVV.

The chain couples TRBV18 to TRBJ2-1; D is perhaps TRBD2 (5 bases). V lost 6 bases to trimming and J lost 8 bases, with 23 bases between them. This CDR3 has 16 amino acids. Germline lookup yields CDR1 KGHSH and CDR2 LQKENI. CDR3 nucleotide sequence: TGTGCCAGCTCGGTCATTGGGAGCGCGGGTTCTCATGAGCAGTTCTTC. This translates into CASSVIGSAGSHEQFF. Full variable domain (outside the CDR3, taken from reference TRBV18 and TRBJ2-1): NAGVMQNPRHLVRRRGQEARLRCSPMKGHSHVYWYRQLPEEGLKFMVYLQKENIIDESGMPKERFSAEFPKEGPSILRIQQVVRGDSAAYFCASSVIGSAGSHEQFFGPGTRLTVL.

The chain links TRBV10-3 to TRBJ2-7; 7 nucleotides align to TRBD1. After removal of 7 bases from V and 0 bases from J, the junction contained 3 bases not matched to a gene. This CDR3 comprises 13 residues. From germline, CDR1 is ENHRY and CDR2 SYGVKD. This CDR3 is CAINRDSSYEQYF. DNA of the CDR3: TGTGCCATCAACCGGGACAGCTCCTACGAGCAGTACTTC.

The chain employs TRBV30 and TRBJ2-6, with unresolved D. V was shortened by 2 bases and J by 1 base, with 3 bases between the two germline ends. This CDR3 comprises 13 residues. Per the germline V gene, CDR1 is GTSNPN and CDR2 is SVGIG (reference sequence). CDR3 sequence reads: CAWSRSGANVLTF. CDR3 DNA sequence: TGTGCCTGGAGTCGGTCTGGGGCCAACGTCCTGACTTTC.

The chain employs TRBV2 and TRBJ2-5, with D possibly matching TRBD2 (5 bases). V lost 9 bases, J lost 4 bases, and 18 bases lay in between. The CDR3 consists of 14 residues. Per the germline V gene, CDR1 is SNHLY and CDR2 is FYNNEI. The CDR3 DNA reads TGTGCCAGTAAAGTCGGACTGGCGTTAGAGACCCAGTACTTC. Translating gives CASKVGLALETQYF.

As DNA, the CDR3 is TGTGCCAGCAGTGAATATAGGGGGGGGGCAGAGACCCAGTACTTC. It encodes CASSEYRGGAETQYF. This chain uses TRBV25-1 with TRBJ2-5; possibly TRBD2 for D (7 bases). Germline CDR1 is MGHDK and CDR2 is SYGVNS. The CDR3 spans 15 residues. Trimming pared 0 bases from V and 4 bases from J, leaving 12 bases between. Using reference TRBV25-1 and TRBJ2-5 for the parts outside the CDR3, the full variable domain is EADIYQTPRYLVIGTGKKITLECSQTMGHDKMYWYQQDPGMELHLIHYSYGVNSTEKGDLSSESTVSRIRTEHFPLTLESARPSHTSQYLCASSEYRGGAETQYFGPGTRLLVL.

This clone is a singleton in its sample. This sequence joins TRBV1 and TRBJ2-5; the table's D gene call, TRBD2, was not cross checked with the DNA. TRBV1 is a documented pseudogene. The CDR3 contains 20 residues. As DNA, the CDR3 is TGCACCAGCAGCCCGGGATTCTTGTGGCTAGCGGGGTCGGTCACGGACACCCAGTACTTC. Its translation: CTSSPGFLWLAGSVTDTQYF.

CDR3 DNA sequence: TGTGCCAGCAAGGGGGACGGACCACCCCGGTGGTACTTC. This translates into CASKGDGPPRWYF. The genes are TRBV27 and TRBJ2-7; maybe TRBD1 (6 bases). This CDR3 spans 13 amino acids. Germline V gene data show CDR1 as MNHEY and CDR2 as SMNVEV (reference sequence). The V end was cut by 7 bases, the J end by 12 bases, with 22 bases between.

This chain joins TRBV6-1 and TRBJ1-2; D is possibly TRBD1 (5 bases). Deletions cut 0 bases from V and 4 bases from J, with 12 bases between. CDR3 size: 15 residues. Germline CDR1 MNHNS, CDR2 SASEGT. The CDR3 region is CASSEAAGGSYGYTF. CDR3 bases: TGTGCCAGCAGTGAAGCCGCGGGGGGAAGCTATGGCTACACCTTC.

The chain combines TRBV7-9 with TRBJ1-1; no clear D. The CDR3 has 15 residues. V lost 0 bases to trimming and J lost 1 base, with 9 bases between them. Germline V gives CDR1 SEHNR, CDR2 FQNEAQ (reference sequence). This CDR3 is CASSLASQENTEAFF. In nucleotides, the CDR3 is TGTGCCAGCAGCTTAGCATCTCAGGAGAACACTGAAGCTTTCTTT.

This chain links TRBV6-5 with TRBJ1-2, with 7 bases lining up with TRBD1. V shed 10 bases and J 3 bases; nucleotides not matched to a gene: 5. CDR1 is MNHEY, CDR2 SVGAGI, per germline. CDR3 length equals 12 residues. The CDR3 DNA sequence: TGTGCCACCACCGGGACAGACTATGGCTACACCTTC. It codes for CATTGTDYGYTF.

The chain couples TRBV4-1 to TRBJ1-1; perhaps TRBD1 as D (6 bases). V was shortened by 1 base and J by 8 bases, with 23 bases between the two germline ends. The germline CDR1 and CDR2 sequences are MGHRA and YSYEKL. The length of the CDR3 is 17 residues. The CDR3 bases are TGCGCCAGCAGCCAAGGTCGGGGCAGGGGATGGGAGGGGGAAGCTTTCTTT. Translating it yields CASSQGRGRGWEGEAFF.

The CDR3 DNA reads TGTGCCAGCAGTGAAGCGGTCCCGGGACTAGCGGGGGATCTCGAGCAGTACTTC. It is translated as CASSEAVPGLAGDLEQYF. The V and J genes are TRBV2 and TRBJ2-7, with TRBD2 matching over 14 bases. The CDR3 has 18 amino acids. V was pared by 0 bases and J by 6 bases, with 10 bases of the junction left unmatched. Germline loops: CDR1 SNHLY, CDR2 FYNNEI. The entire variable domain, with the rest obtained from reference TRBV2 and TRBJ2-7, is as follows: EPEVTQTPSHQVTQMGQEVILRCVPISNHLYFYWYRQILGQKVEFLVSFYNNEISEKSEIFDDQFSVERPDGSNFTLKIRSTKLEDSAMYFCASSEAVPGLAGDLEQYFGPGTRLTVT.

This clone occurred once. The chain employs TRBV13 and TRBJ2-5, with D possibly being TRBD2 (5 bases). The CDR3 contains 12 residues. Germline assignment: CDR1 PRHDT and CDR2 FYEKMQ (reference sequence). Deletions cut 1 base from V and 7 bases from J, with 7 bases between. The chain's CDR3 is CASSLDGVTQYF. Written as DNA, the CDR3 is TGTGCCAGCAGCTTAGACGGGGTGACCCAGTACTTC.

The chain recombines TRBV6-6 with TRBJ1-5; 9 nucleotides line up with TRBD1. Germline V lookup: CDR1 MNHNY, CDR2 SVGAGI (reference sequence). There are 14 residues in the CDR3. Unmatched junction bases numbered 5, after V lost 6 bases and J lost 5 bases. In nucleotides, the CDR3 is TGTGCCAGCAGGGGGACAGGGCGACATCAGCCCCAGCATTTT. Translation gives CASRGTGRHQPQHF.

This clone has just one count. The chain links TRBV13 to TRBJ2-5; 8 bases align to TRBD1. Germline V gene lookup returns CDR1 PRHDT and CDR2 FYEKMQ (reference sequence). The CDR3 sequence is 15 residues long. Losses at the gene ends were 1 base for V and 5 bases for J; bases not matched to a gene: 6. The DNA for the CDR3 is TGTGCCAGCAGCTTAGAAACAGGGGGTGGCGAGACCCAGTACTTC. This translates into CASSLETGGGETQYF.

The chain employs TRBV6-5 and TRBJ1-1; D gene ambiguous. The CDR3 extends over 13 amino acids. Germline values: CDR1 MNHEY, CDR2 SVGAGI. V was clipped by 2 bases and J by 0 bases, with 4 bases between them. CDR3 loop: CASSYGMNTEAFF. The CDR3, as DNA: TGTGCCAGCAGTTACGGCATGAACACTGAAGCTTTCTTT.

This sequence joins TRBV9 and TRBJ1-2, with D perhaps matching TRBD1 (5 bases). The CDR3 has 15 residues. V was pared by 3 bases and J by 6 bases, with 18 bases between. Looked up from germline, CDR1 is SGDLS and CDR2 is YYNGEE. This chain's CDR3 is CASSAGWGDGDGYTF. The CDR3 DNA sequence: TGTGCCAGCAGCGCCGGTTGGGGGGATGGGGATGGCTACACCTTC.